The rows below give T cell receptor beta chains drawn from one sample of a study of shared clonotypes between healthy human individuals. Sequencing used immunoSEQ multiplex PCR; TCRdb keeps in-frame clones, though not all of them. The repertoire holds under 1,900,000 clones, with approximately 98.5% as singletons. What was sequenced was naive CD4+ T cells sorted from blood. The receptor source for this set is a young man in good health. CDR3s include the opening cysteine and the closing phenylalanine or tryptophan. D genes are given only for firm matches. Some rows mark clone size as missing; the rest say once, few, many or name a class of expanded clone.

once	-	TRBV28	TRBJ2-1	CASRGVSRYNEQFF	TGTGCCAGCAGAGGGGTCAGCAGGTACAATGAGCAGTTCTTC
-	-	TRBV18	TRBJ2-7	CASSPKGDEQYF	TGTGCCAGCTCACCAAAAGGCGACGAGCAGTACTTC
-	TRBD2	TRBV7-8	TRBJ2-7	CASSLRPGLAVLPPEQYF	TGTGCCAGCAGCTTAAGGCCCGGACTAGCGGTCCTACCCCCCGAGCAGTACTTC
-	TRBD2	TRBV27	TRBJ2-1	CASSLLFGTSIKFGYNEQFF	TGTGCCAGCAGTTTGTTGTTCGGGACTAGCATTAAATTTGGTTACAATGAGCAGTTCTTC
-	-	TRBV2	TRBJ2-6	CASRETTRQYSGANVLTF	TGTGCCAGCAGGGAAACGACAAGACAATACTCTGGGGCCAACGTCCTGACTTTC
-	-	TRBV30	TRBJ2-7	CAWSVRGGPSQGEQYF	TGTGCCTGGAGTGTACGGGGTGGGCCCTCGCAGGGTGAGCAGTACTTC
-	TRBD2	TRBV19	TRBJ2-5	CASSEGGGQETQYF	TGTGCCAGTAGTGAGGGCGGGGGTCAAGAGACCCAGTACTTC
-	-	TRBV29-1	TRBJ2-1	CSAPTRSYNEQFF	TGCAGCGCTCCCACACGGTCCTACAATGAGCAGTTCTTC
-	-	TRBV7-2	TRBJ1-5	CASSLVGGQPQHF	TGTGCCAGCAGCTTAGTGGGCGGTCAGCCCCAGCATTTT
-	TRBD2	TRBV5-4	TRBJ2-1	CASSTRLAGDNEQFF	TGTGCCAGCAGCACACGACTAGCGGGGGACAATGAGCAGTTCTTC